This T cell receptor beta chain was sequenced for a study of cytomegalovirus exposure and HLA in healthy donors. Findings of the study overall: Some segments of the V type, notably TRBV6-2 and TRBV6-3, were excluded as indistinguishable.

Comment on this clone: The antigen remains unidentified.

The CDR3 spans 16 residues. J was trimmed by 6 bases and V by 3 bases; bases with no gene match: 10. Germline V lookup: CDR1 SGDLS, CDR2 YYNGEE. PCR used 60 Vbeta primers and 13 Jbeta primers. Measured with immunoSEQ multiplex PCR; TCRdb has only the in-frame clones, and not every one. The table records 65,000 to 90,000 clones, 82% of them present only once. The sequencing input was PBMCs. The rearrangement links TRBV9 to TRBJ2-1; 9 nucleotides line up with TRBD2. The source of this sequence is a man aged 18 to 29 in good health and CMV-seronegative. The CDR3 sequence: CASSALAGSSPNEQFF. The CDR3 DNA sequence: TGTGCCAGCAGCGCCCTAGCGGGATCTTCTCCCAATGAGCAGTTCTTC.